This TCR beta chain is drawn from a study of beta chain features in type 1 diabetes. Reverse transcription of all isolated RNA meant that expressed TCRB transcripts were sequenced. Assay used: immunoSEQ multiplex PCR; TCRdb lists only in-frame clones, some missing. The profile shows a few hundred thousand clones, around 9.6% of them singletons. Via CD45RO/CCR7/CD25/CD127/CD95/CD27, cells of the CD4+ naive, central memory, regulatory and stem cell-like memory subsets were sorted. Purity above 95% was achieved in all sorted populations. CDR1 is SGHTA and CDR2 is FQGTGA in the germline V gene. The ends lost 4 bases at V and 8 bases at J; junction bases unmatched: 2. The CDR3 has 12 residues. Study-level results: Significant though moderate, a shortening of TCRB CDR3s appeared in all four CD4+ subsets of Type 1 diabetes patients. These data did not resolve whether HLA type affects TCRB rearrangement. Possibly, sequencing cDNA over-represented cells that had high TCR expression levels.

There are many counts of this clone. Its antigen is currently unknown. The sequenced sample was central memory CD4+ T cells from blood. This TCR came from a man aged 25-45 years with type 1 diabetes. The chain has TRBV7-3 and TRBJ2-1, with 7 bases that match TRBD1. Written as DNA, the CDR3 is TGTGCCAGCAGCTCGACAGGGTATGAGCAGTTCTTC. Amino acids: CASSSTGYEQFF. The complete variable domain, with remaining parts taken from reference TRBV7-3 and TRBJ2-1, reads GAGVSQTPSNKVTEKGKYVELRCDPISGHTALYWYRQSLGQGPEFLIYFQGTGAADDSGLPNDRFFAVRPEGSVSTLKIQRTERGDSAVYLCASSSTGYEQFFGPGTRLTVL.